This T cell receptor (beta chain) emerged from a study of T cells after yellow fever vaccination. Study-level results: Weaker overall, the secondary response nonetheless peaked faster (day 5 versus 15). The booster response re-showed most primary clones: approximately 95% CD4, approximately 90% CD8. Contaminants from the bulk population, in the form of abundant clonotypes, could be found in FACS-sorted repertoires.

This CDR3 contains 15 residues. V lost 7 bases and J lost 0, with 15 bases in between. Germline loops: CDR1 MNHEY, CDR2 SVGAGI. As regards this clonotype: Its antigen is as yet unknown.

Template switching with 5'RACE generated the TCR cDNA and added a universal primer site and UMIs. MiXCR, run by TCRdb on the 5' RACE reads, gives a single entry per CDR3 protein. The sample has 300,000 to 350,000 distinct CDR3 sequences; around 3.9% are singletons. This clonotype was obtained from a man between 18 and 29 years old who received the YFV17D yellow fever vaccine. This chain joins TRBV6-5 and TRBJ1-2; D call uncertain. The sample consisted of PBMCs, taken 5 days after the yellow fever booster vaccination. Here the CDR3 DNA reads TGTGCCAGCACCTTGACCTTCGGGGCTAACTATGGCTACACCTTC. Translated, it gives CASTLTFGANYGYTF.